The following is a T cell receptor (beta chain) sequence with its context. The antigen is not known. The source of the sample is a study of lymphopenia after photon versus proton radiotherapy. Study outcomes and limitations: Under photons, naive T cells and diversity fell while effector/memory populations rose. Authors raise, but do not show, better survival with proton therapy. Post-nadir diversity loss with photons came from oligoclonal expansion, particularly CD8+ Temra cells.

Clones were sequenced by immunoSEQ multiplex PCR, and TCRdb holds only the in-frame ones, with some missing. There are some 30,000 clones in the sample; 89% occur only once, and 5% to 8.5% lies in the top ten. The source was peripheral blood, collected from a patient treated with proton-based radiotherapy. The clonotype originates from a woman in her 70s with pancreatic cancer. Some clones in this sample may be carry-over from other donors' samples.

CDR3 DNA: TGTGCCAGCAGCTTGGGGACAGGCAACCTATACGAGCAGTACTTC. The encoded protein is CASSLGTGNLYEQYF. The chain combines TRBV5-4 with TRBJ2-7; 7 bases map to TRBD1. The J segment lost 4 bases and the V segment lost 0 bases, leaving 7 bases of the junction unmatched. The CDR3 consists of 15 residues. CDR1 is SGHNT and CDR2 is YYREEE in the germline V gene (reference sequence). Full variable domain (outside the CDR3, taken from reference TRBV5-4 and TRBJ2-7): ETGVTQSPTHLIKTRGQQVTLRCSSQSGHNTVSWYQQALGQGPQFIFQYYREEENGRGNFPPRFSGLQFPNYSSELNVNALELDDSALYLCASSLGTGNLYEQYFGPGTRLTVT.